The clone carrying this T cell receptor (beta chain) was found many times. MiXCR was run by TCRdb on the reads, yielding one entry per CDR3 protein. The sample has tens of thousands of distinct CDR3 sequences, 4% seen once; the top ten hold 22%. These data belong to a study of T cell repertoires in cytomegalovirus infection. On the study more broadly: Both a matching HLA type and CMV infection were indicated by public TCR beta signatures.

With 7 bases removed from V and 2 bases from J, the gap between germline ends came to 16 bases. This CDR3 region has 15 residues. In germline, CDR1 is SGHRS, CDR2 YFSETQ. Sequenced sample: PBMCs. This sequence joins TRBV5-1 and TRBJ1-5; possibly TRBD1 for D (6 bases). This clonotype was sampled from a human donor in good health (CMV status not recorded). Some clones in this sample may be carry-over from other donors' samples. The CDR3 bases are TGCGCCAGCCAGCCAATCCCAGGGGGCAATCAGCCCCAGCATTTT. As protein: CASQPIPGGNQPQHF.